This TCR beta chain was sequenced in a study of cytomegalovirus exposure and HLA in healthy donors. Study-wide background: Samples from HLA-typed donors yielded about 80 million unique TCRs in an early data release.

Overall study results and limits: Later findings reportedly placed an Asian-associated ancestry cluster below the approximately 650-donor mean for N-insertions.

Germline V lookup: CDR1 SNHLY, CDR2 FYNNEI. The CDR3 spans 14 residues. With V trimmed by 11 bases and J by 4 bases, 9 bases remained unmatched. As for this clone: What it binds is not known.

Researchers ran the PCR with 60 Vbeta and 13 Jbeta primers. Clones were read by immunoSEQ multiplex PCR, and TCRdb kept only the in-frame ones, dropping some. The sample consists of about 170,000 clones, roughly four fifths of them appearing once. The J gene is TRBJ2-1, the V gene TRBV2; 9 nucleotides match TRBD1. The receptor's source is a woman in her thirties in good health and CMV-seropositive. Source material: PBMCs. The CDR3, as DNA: TGTGCCGGACGTCCGGGACAGGGTTACAATGAGCAGTTCTTC. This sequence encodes CAGRPGQGYNEQFF.